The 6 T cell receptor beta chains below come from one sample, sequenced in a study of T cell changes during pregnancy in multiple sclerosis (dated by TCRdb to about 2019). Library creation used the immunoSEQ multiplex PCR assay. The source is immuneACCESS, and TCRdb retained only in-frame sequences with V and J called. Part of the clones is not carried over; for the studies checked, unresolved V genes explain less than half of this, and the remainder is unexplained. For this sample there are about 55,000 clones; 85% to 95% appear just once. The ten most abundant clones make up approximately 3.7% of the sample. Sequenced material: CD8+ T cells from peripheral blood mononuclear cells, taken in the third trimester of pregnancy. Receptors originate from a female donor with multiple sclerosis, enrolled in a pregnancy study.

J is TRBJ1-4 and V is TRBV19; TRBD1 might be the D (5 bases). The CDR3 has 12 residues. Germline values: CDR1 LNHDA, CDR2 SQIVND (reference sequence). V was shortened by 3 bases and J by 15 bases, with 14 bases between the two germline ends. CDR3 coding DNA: TGTGCCAGTAGTATCTTCCAGGGAAGGTTGTTTTTT. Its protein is CASSIFQGRLFF.

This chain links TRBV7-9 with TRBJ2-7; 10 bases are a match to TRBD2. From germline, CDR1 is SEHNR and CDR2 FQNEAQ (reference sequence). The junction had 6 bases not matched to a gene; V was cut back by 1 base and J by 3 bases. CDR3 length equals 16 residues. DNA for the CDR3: TGTGCCAGCAGCTTAGTTACTAGCGGGGTAGTCTACGAGCAGTACTTC. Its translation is CASSLVTSGVVYEQYF. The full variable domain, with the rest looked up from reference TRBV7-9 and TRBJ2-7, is DTGVSQNPRHKITKRGQNVTFRCDPISEHNRLYWYRQTLGQGPEFLTYFQNEAQLEKSRLLSDRFSAERPKGSFSTLEIQRTEQGDSAMYLCASSLVTSGVVYEQYFGPGTRLTVT.

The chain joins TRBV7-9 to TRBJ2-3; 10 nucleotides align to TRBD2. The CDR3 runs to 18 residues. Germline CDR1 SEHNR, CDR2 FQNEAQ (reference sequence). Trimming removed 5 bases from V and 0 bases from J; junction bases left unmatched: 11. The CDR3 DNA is TGTGCCAGCAGCCCCCTAGCGGGAGATCACTCTAGCACAGATACGCAGTATTTT. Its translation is CASSPLAGDHSSTDTQYF. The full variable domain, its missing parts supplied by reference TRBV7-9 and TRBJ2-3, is DTGVSQNPRHKITKRGQNVTFRCDPISEHNRLYWYRQTLGQGPEFLTYFQNEAQLEKSRLLSDRFSAERPKGSFSTLEIQRTEQGDSAMYLCASSPLAGDHSSTDTQYFGPGTRLTVL.

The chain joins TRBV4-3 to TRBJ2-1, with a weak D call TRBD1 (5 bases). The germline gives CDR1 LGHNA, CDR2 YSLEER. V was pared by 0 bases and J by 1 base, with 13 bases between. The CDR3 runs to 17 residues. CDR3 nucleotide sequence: TGCGCCAGCAGCCAAGATTGGGGCGGCTCGTCCTACAATGAGCAGTTCTTC. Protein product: CASSQDWGGSSYNEQFF.

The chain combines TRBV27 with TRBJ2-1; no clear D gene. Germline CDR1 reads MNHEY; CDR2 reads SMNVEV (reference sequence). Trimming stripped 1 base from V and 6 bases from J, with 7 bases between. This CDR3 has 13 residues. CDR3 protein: CASSLYLGNEQFF. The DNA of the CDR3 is TGTGCCAGCAGTTTATACCTAGGCAATGAGCAGTTCTTC.

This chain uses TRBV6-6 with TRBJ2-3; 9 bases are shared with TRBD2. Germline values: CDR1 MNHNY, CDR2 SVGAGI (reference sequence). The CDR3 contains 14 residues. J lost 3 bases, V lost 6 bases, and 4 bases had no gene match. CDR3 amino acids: CASRLTSGTDTQYF. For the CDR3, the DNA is TGTGCCAGCAGATTGACTAGCGGAACAGATACGCAGTATTTT.